The 20 T cell receptor beta chains below all came from one sample that was sequenced in a study of blood T cells in healthy people across ages. A J-beta primer mix and a sample-barcoded 5' primer were used in a second PCR of about 6 to 12 cycles. TCRdb reprocessed the 5' RACE reads via MiXCR and lists one record per CDR3 protein. The sample holds 1.5 million or so distinct CDR3 sequences, around 39% seen once. The sequenced sample consisted of blood. The source of these receptors is a woman younger than 30 in good health.

This clonotype was seen a few times. The chain uses TRBV7-3 and TRBJ1-1; 9 positions match TRBD1. In germline, CDR1 is SGHTA, CDR2 FQGTGA. With V trimmed by 5 bases and J by 11 bases, 9 bases remained unmatched. The CDR3 sequence is 13 residues long. The CDR3 nucleotides are TGTGCCAGCAGCCAGGCGACAGGGGGTACGGCTTTCTTT. This gives the protein CASSQATGGTAFF.

This clonotype was found a few times. This chain uses TRBV25-1 with TRBJ1-1, with a tentative D call TRBD1 (5 bases). Germline V gene sequence: CDR1 MGHDK, CDR2 SYGVNS. Trimming removed 5 bases at V and 11 bases at J, with 15 bases between. This CDR3 contains 12 residues. Written as DNA, the CDR3 is TGTGCCAGCAGTTCCCCGGGGCGGCCGGCTTTCTTT. Its protein is CASSSPGRPAFF.

This chain uses TRBV6-1 with TRBJ2-6; D is possibly TRBD1 (5 bases). The CDR3 is made up of 18 amino acids. Germline assignment: CDR1 MNHNS and CDR2 SASEGT. The V and J ends lost 1 base and 0 bases respectively, with 13 bases between them. The CDR3 spells CASSEGHGAYSGANVLTF. The CDR3, as DNA: TGTGCCAGCAGTGAAGGGCATGGGGCCTACTCTGGGGCCAACGTCCTGACTTTC.

V and J are TRBV28 and TRBJ2-5, with 8 bases matching TRBD2. The CDR3 has 15 residues. J was trimmed by 2 bases and V by 6 bases; bases with no gene match: 8. Germline values: CDR1 MDHEN, CDR2 SYDVKM. The CDR3 DNA sequence: TGTGCCAGCAGCCCCGGGGCGGGGGGACAAGAGACCCAGTACTTC. It codes for CASSPGAGGQETQYF. The full variable domain, in which reference TRBV28 and TRBJ2-5 provide the parts outside the CDR3, is DVKVTQSSRYLVKRTGEKVFLECVQDMDHENMFWYRQDPGLGLRLIYFSYDVKMKEKGDIPEGYSVSREKKERFSLILESASTNQTSMYLCASSPGAGGQETQYFGPGTRLLVL.

The chain uses TRBV15 and TRBJ2-5; 14 bases agree with TRBD2. In germline, CDR1 is LNHNV, CDR2 YYDKDF (reference sequence). The junction had 8 bases not matched to a gene; V was cut back by 0 bases and J by 2 bases. The CDR3 consists of 19 residues. The CDR3: CATSRDLGTSGGVQETQYF. The CDR3 DNA follows: TGTGCCACCAGCAGAGATCTAGGGACTAGCGGGGGAGTTCAAGAGACCCAGTACTTC.

The rearrangement uses TRBV4-1 and TRBJ2-3; D gene unclear. V was pared by 4 bases and J by 2 bases, with 16 bases between. This CDR3 spans 16 amino acids. CDR1 and CDR2 (germline): MGHRA, YSYEKL. In DNA form, the CDR3 reads TGCGCCAGCAGCCCCAATCCTGTAAGACCCACAGATACGCAGTATTTT. Encoded protein: CASSPNPVRPTDTQYF.

The V call is TRBV29-1, the J call TRBJ2-7; 7 positions match TRBD1. The CDR3 has 15 residues. The germline V gene encodes CDR1 SQVTM and CDR2 ANQGSEA. CDR3 in amino acids: CNVRDSHTSSYEQYF. The CDR3 coding sequence is TGCAACGTCCGGGACAGCCATACCAGCTCCTACGAGCAGTACTTC.

In this sample, this clonotype turned up a few times. The V gene is TRBV25-1, the J gene TRBJ1-5; D perhaps matches TRBD1 (6 bases). Trimming shortened V by 6 bases and J by 2 bases, and 20 bases separated the two germline ends. This CDR3 contains 17 residues. Germline loops: CDR1 MGHDK, CDR2 SYGVNS. CDR3 nucleotides: TGTGCCAGCAGGACCCGAGGAGGGGGGTCGGGCAATCAGCCCCAGCATTTT. Translated, it gives CASRTRGGGSGNQPQHF.

This clonotype was recorded a few times. The rearrangement uses TRBV20-1 and TRBJ2-1; D unclear. CDR1 and CDR2 from the germline V gene are DFQATT and SNEGSKA (reference sequence). This CDR3 is 13 amino acids long. Trimming stripped 3 bases from V and 5 bases from J, with 11 bases between. CDR3 nucleotides: TGCAGTGCTAGTCCACTTCTGGACAATGAGCAGTTCTTC. This codes for CSASPLLDNEQFF.

The chain carries TRBV5-1 and TRBJ2-1; 8 bases are a match to TRBD2. The germline V gene has CDR1 SGHRS and CDR2 YFSETQ. This CDR3 spans 15 amino acids. Losses at the gene ends were 4 bases for V and 3 bases for J; bases not matched to a gene: 6. This chain's CDR3 is CASSREGVGYNEQFF. The CDR3 region has the DNA TGCGCCAGCAGCCGGGAGGGGGTAGGCTACAATGAGCAGTTCTTC.

This clonotype appeared a few times. V is TRBV29-1 and J is TRBJ1-2; the D gene is possibly TRBD1 (5 bases). Germline V gene lookup returns CDR1 SQVTM and CDR2 ANQGSEA. The CDR3 is made up of 13 amino acids. CDR3 nucleotide sequence: TGCAGGACCTGGGAGGGGTCGGACTATGGCTACACCTTC. Translation gives CRTWEGSDYGYTF.

There are a few counts of this clonotype. The rearrangement uses TRBV7-2 and TRBJ2-7, with 8 nucleotides matching TRBD1. V was clipped by 5 bases and J by 2 bases; unmatched bases: 11. The CDR3 contains 16 residues. Germline CDR1 and CDR2: SGHTA and FQGNSA. The CDR3 bases are TGTGCCAGCAGCGCATCACAGGGGGTTTCTACCTACGAGCAGTACTTC. As protein: CASSASQGVSTYEQYF.

This chain joins TRBV10-3 and TRBJ2-5; a weak D match, TRBD2 (5 bases). V was clipped by 6 bases and J by 4 bases, with 18 bases between them. The CDR3 sequence is 15 residues long. Looked up from germline, CDR1 is ENHRY and CDR2 is SYGVKD. The CDR3 coding sequence is TGTGCCATCAGGGAGAAAGCGGCTACCGGAGAGACCCAGTACTTC. It is translated as CAIREKAATGETQYF.

The chain recombines TRBV6-1 with TRBJ2-7, with D maybe TRBD2 (6 bases). This CDR3 is 15 amino acids long. Germline V lookup: CDR1 MNHNS, CDR2 SASEGT. The V end lost 0 bases, the J end lost 2 bases, and 11 bases lay between the germline ends. CDR3 DNA sequence: TGTGCCAGCAGTGAAGCGCGGGGACGGGCCTACGAGCAGTACTTC. It translates to CASSEARGRAYEQYF.

The chain recombines TRBV10-3 with TRBJ1-2; D is unclear. Germline CDR1 and CDR2: ENHRY and SYGVKD. The CDR3 spans 12 residues. V lost 2 bases, J lost 13 bases, and 14 bases lay in between. Here the CDR3 DNA reads TGTGCCATCAGTGAGGTGCGGCAGGTCGCCACCTTC. It translates to CAISEVRQVATF.

This clonotype was recorded many times. The chain uses TRBV4-1 and TRBJ2-7; a possible D gene is TRBD2 (5 bases). Germline CDR1 is MGHRA and CDR2 is YSYEKL. V gave up 2 bases and J gave up 0 bases, with 14 bases separating them. The CDR3 extends over 16 amino acids. CDR3 loop: CASSQQERLTSYEQYF. For the CDR3, the DNA is TGCGCCAGCAGCCAACAGGAGCGGCTAACCTCCTACGAGCAGTACTTC.

This clonotype was detected a few times. The chain employs TRBV6-1 and TRBJ1-2, with D possibly TRBD1 on 6 matching bases. The CDR3 contains 14 residues. V lost 8 bases and J lost 4, with 17 bases in between. The germline V gene encodes CDR1 MNHNS and CDR2 SASEGT. The CDR3 nucleotides read TGTGCCAGCTTGAGGCAGGGGAGCTCCTATGGCTACACCTTC. Its translation: CASLRQGSSYGYTF.

This clonotype was found a few times. The chain employs TRBV10-2 and TRBJ2-3; possible D gene TRBD2, 6 bases. CDR3 length: 14 residues. Germline-derived CDR1 and CDR2 are WSHSY and SAAADI. Trimming took off 8 bases at V and 4 bases at J, with 16 bases between the two ends. CDR3 sequence reads: CASRRGLQSDTQYF. The CDR3 nucleotides are TGCGCCAGCCGGAGGGGCTTACAGTCAGATACGCAGTATTTT.

The table lists this clonotype with a few counts. The V and J genes are TRBV5-1 and TRBJ1-2, with 8 bases lining up with TRBD1. The CDR3 consists of 15 residues. V lost 4 bases and J lost 4; bases outside the gene matches: 9. Per the germline V gene, CDR1 is SGHRS and CDR2 is YFSETQ. CDR3 amino acids: CASSLDRDLGYGYTF. The CDR3 DNA reads TGCGCCAGCAGCCTGGACAGGGATCTGGGCTATGGCTACACCTTC.

This clonotype was seen just once. At one end, the junction sequence differs from germline, possibly due to a read error. The gene calls are TRBV6-2 or TRBV6-3 and TRBJ2-1; TRBD2 agrees at 7 bases. The CDR3 is 15 residues long. CDR1 and CDR2 from the germline V gene are MNHEY and SVGEGT. As DNA, the CDR3 is TGTGTCAGCAGTATGGGGGGGACCCTCTACAATGAGCAGTTCTTC. It translates to CVSSMGGTLYNEQFF.